The source of this T cell receptor beta chain is a study of control samples from healthy donors and cancer patients (dated by TCRdb to 2019 to 2021). With regard to this clone: Its antigen specificity is not known. Base qualities are not at hand, and no much larger clone is one base apart.

Preparation of the library involved the immunoSEQ multiplex PCR assay. TCRdb obtained this table from immuneACCESS and retained in-frame rearrangements with V and J assigned. These tables miss some clones; where compared with another copy, unresolved V genes account for less than half of the shortfall, and the remainder is unexplained. Across this sample there are about 140,000 clones, with about 90% seen only once. The ten largest clones capture approximately 7% of the sample. Measured from the cysteine to the phenylalanine, the CDR3 is 17 residues long. Only the CDR3 region is kept as DNA, spanning 51 bases read in frame from base 1. V was cut back by 0 bases and J by 1 base, leaving a gap of 15 bases between them. CDR1 and CDR2 were assigned from the germline V gene as MNHEY and SVGEGT.

The chain was built from TRBV6-2 or TRBV6-3 and TRBJ1-1; the D segment cannot be called with confidence. The receptor was isolated from a young man in good health. What was sequenced was blood. The DNA reads TGTGCCAGCAGTTACTCGTTTCCTCGGCTGGGGAACACTGAAGCTTTCTTT. It encodes CASSYSFPRLGNTEAFF.